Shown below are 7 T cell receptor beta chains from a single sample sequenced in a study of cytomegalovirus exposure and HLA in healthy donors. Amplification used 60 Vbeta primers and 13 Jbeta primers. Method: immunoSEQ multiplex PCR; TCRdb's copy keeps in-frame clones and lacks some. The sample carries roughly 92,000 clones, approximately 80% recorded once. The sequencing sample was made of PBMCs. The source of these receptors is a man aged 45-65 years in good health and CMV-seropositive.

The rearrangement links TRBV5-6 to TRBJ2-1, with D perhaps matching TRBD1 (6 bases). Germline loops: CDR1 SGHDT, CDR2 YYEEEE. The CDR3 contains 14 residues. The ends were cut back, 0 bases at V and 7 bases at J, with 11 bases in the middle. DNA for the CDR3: TGTGCCAGCAGCTTGGTAAGGACAGTTAATGAGCAGTTCTTC. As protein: CASSLVRTVNEQFF.

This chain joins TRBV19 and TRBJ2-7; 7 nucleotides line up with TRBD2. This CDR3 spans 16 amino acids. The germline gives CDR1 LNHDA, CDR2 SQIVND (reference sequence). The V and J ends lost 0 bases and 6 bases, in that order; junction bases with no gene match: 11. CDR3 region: CASSIDTGGLEIEQYF. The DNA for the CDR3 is TGTGCCAGTAGTATAGATACCGGCGGACTAGAAATCGAGCAGTACTTC.

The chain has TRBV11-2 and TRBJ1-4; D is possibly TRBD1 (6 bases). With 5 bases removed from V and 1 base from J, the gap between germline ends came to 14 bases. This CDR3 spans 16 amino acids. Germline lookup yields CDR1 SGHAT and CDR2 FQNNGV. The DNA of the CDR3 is TGTGCCAGCAGCCGCAACCAGGGGATAACTAATGAAAAACTGTTTTTT. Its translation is CASSRNQGITNEKLFF.

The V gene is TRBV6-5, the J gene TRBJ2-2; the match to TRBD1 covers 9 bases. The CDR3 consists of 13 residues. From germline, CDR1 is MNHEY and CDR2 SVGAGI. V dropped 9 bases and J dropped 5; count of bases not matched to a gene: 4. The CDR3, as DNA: TGTGCCAGAGGGACAGGGAATACCGGGGAGCTGTTTTTT. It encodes CARGTGNTGELFF.

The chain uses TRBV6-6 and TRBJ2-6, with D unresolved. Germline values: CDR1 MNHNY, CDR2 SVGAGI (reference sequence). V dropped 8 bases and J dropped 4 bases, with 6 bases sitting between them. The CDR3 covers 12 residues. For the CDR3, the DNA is TGTGCCAGCCAACGGGGGGCCAACGTCCTGACTTTC. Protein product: CASQRGANVLTF.

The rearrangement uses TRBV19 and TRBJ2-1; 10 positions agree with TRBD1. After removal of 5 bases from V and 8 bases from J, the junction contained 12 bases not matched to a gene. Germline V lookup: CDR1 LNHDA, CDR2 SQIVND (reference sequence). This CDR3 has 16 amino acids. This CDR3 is CASSFQGDRGPHEQFF. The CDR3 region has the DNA TGTGCCAGTAGTTTCCAGGGGGACAGGGGTCCCCATGAGCAGTTCTTC.

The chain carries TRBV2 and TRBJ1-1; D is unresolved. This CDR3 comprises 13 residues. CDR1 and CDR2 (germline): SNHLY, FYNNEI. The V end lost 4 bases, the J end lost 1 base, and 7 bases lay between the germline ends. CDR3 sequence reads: CASSVGWNTEAFF. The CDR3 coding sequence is TGTGCCAGCAGTGTGGGCTGGAACACTGAAGCTTTCTTT.